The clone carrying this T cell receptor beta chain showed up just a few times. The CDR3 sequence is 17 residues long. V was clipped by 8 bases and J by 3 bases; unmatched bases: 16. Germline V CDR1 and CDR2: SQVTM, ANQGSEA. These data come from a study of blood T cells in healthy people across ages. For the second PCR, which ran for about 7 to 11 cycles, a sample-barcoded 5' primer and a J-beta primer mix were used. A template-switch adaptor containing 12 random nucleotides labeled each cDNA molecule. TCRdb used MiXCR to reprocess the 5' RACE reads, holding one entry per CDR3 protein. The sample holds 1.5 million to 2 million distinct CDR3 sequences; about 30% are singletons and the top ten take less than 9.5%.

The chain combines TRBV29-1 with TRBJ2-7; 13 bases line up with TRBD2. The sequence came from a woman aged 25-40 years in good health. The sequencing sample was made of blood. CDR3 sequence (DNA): TGCAGCCTAAATACACGGGGACTAGCGGGAACATTCTACGAGCAGTACTTC. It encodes CSLNTRGLAGTFYEQYF.